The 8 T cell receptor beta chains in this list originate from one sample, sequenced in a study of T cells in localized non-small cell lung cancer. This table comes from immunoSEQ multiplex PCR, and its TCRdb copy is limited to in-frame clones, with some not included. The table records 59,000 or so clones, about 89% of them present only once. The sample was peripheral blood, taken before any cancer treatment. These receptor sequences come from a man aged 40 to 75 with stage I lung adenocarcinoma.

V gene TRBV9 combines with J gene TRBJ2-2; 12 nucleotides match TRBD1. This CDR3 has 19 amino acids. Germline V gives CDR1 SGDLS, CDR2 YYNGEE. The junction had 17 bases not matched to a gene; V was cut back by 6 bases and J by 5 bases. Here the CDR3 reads CASILRDRGRKTDTGELFF. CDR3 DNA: TGTGCCAGCATCCTGCGGGACAGGGGGCGGAAAACTGATACCGGGGAGCTGTTTTTT.

CDR3 amino acids: CASSPQGDNYGYTF. In DNA form, the CDR3 reads TGCGCCAGCAGCCCCCAAGGGGACAACTATGGCTACACCTTC. This chain joins TRBV4-1 and TRBJ1-2; a weak D match, TRBD1 (5 bases). Trimming took 4 bases from V and 2 from J, leaving 11 bases between them. CDR1 is MGHRA and CDR2 is YSYEKL in the germline V gene. The CDR3 is 14 amino acids.

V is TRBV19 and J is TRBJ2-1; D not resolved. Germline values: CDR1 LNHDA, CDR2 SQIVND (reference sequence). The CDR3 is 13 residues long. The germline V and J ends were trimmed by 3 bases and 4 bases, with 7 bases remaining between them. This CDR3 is CASSISPYNEQFF. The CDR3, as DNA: TGTGCCAGTAGTATTTCGCCTTACAATGAGCAGTTCTTC.

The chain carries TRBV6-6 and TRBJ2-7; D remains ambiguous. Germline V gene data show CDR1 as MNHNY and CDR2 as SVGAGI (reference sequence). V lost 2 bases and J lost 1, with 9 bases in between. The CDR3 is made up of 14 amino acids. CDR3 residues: CASSYVSSSYEQYF. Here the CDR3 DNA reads TGTGCCAGCAGTTACGTCAGCAGTTCCTACGAGCAGTACTTC.

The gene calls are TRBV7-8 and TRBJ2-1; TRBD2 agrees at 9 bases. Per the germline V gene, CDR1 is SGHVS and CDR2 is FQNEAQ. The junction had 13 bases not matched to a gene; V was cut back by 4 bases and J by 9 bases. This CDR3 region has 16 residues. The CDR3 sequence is CASSYRPAGGRFEQFF. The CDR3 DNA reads TGTGCCAGCAGCTACCGACCAGCGGGAGGAAGGTTTGAGCAGTTCTTC.

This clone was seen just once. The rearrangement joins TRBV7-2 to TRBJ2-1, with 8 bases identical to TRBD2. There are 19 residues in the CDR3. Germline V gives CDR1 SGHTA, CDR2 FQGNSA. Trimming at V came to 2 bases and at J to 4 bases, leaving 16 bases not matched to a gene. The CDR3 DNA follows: TGTGCCAGCAGCTTAATAGGGCTAGCGGGCGGTGGGCAATACAATGAGCAGTTCTTC. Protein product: CASSLIGLAGGGQYNEQFF.

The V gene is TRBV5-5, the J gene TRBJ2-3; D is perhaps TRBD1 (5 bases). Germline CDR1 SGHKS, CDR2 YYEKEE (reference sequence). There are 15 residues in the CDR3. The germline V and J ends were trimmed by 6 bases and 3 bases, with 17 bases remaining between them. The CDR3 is CASKKGRHGTDTQYF. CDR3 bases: TGTGCCAGCAAAAAGGGGCGCCATGGAACAGATACGCAGTATTTT. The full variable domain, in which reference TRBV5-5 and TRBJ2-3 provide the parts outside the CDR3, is DAGVTQSPTHLIKTRGQQVTLRCSPISGHKSVSWYQQVLGQGPQFIFQYYEKEERGRGNFPDRFSARQFPNYSSELNVNALLLGDSALYLCASKKGRHGTDTQYFGPGTRLTVL.

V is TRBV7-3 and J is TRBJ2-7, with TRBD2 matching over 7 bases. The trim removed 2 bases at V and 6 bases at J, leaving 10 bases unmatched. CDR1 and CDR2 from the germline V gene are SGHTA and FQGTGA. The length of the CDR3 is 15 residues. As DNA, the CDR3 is TGTGCCAGCAGCTTATTAGCGGGCTGGGCCTCCGAGCAGTACTTC. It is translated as CASSLLAGWASEQYF.